This TCR beta chain emerged from a study of early T cells in non-severe SARS-CoV-2 infection. Broader study findings: Anti-spike CD8 responses were favored in VDJdb matching, and private and CD4 specificities were missed.

The V segment lost 6 bases and the J segment 4 bases; nucleotides outside the gene matches: 8. Per germline, CDR1 MNHNS and CDR2 SASEGT. The CDR3 length is 17 residues. This clonotype was recorded many times. Its antigen is unidentified. TCRdb redid the calling of the 5' RACE reads with MiXCR, one entry per CDR3 protein. Among approximately 67,000 distinct CDR3 sequences, around a tenth were seen once, and the ten largest hold 3.5% to 4%. The source of this sequence is an adult who was a healthcare worker with PCR-confirmed SARS-CoV-2 infection or an uninfected control (not recorded which). The sample consisted of whole blood. The chain carries TRBV6-1 and TRBJ2-2; 13 bases agree with TRBD2. This chain's CDR3 is CASRKIGTSGATGELFF. DNA of the CDR3: TGTGCCAGCAGGAAAATCGGGACTAGCGGGGCCACCGGGGAGCTGTTTTTT.